The 23 T cell receptor beta chains reported below all come from one sample, sequenced in a study of blood T cell repertoires in COVID-19. Some clones are missing from TCRdb's copy, which holds only in-frame ones; the method was immunoSEQ multiplex PCR. The sample comprises around 250,000 clones, around 83% of which are singletons, and roughly 5.7% rests with the top ten. Material: peripheral blood. The receptors derive from a man aged 80 or over with acute or convalescent COVID-19.

V usage is TRBV27 and J usage is TRBJ2-1; TRBD2 matches 13 bases. The CDR3 runs 16 residues. V gave up 1 base and J gave up 7 bases; unmatched junction bases: 4. CDR1 MNHEY and CDR2 SMNVEV come from the germline V gene (reference sequence). The chain's CDR3 is CASSLFGLAGVNEQFF. The DNA for the CDR3 is TGTGCCAGCAGTTTATTTGGACTAGCGGGAGTTAATGAGCAGTTCTTC.

J is TRBJ1-2 and V is TRBV29-1; D is unresolved. The germline V gene has CDR1 SQVTM and CDR2 ANQGSEA. V shed 5 bases and J shed 6 bases, with 10 bases lying between them. The CDR3 is 11 amino acids. This CDR3 is CSVNFMDGYTF. CDR3 in DNA: TGCAGCGTTAACTTCATGGATGGCTACACCTTC.

The rearrangement uses TRBV2 and TRBJ2-7; D is ambiguous. Trimming removed 7 bases at V and 9 bases at J, with 4 bases between. CDR3 length: 8 amino acids. CDR1 and CDR2 (germline): SNHLY, FYNNEI. CDR3 coding DNA: TGTGCCAGCAAGCCGCAGTACTTC. Translated: CASKPQYF. The full variable domain, rest sourced from reference TRBV2 and TRBJ2-7, is EPEVTQTPSHQVTQMGQEVILRCVPISNHLYFYWYRQILGQKVEFLVSFYNNEISEKSEIFDDQFSVERPDGSNFTLKIRSTKLEDSAMYFCASKPQYFGPGTRLTVT.

This clone was counted only a few times. This rearrangement joins TRBV4-2 to TRBJ2-3, with TRBD2 matching over 8 bases. CDR1 is LGHNA, CDR2 YNFKEQ, per germline. The CDR3 spans 19 residues. Trimming removed 0 bases from V and 2 bases from J; junction bases left unmatched: 13. CDR3 region: CASSQDPLGAGALTDTQYF. The CDR3 DNA is TGTGCCAGCAGCCAAGATCCTTTGGGAGCGGGAGCCCTCACAGATACGCAGTATTTT.

The chain carries TRBV6-5 and TRBJ2-3, with 10 bases matching TRBD2. The CDR3 loop spans 14 amino acids. V gave up 8 bases and J gave up 2 bases; unmatched junction bases: 4. Per germline, CDR1 MNHEY and CDR2 SVGAGI. The CDR3 nucleotides read TGTGCCAGCCGACTAGCGGGTAACACAGATACGCAGTATTTT. Residues: CASRLAGNTDTQYF.

CDR3 protein: CASSVSLAGGPVQETQYF. The CDR3 DNA reads TGTGCCAGCAGCGTGTCTCTAGCGGGAGGGCCCGTTCAAGAGACCCAGTACTTC. J is TRBJ2-5 and V is TRBV9; 12 bases map to TRBD2. V trimming: 2 bases; J trimming: 2 bases; junction bases outside the gene matches: 10. This CDR3 region has 18 residues. The germline gives CDR1 SGDLS, CDR2 YYNGEE.

CDR3 sequence (DNA): TGTGCCAGCAGTTTAACGGGGGAGACCCAGTACTTC. Encoded protein: CASSLTGETQYF. This chain links TRBV28 with TRBJ2-5; D is possibly TRBD2 (5 bases). CDR1 and CDR2 from the germline V gene are MDHEN and SYDVKM. V was shortened by 2 bases and J by 5 bases, with 6 bases between the two germline ends. The CDR3 has 12 residues.

The chain couples TRBV7-8 to TRBJ2-2, with 7 bases aligning to TRBD2. Germline trimming cut 1 base from V and 9 bases from J; bases unmatched to any gene: 8. Germline V gene data show CDR1 as SGHVS and CDR2 as FQNEAQ. CDR3 length equals 15 residues. CDR3 region: CASSLGGTTGRELFF. Here the CDR3 DNA reads TGTGCCAGCAGCTTAGGCGGGACTACGGGCCGGGAGCTGTTTTTT.

V and J are TRBV5-4 and TRBJ1-2; 7 bases match TRBD1. The ends lost 4 bases at V and 8 bases at J; junction bases unmatched: 8. Germline lookup yields CDR1 SGHNT and CDR2 YYREEE (reference sequence). The CDR3 covers 13 residues. CDR3 in DNA: TGTGCCAGCAGCCTCGACAGGGCGAGGGGCTACACCTTC. It specifies CASSLDRARGYTF. Filled out from reference TRBV5-4 and TRBJ1-2, the complete variable domain reads ETGVTQSPTHLIKTRGQQVTLRCSSQSGHNTVSWYQQALGQGPQFIFQYYREEENGRGNFPPRFSGLQFPNYSSELNVNALELDDSALYLCASSLDRARGYTFGSGTRLTVV.

As concerns this clone: The same CDR3 is also encoded by other DNA sequences in this sample. The rearrangement joins TRBV4-1 to TRBJ2-7, with no clear D. V lost 1 base to trimming and J lost 0 bases, with 4 bases between them. The CDR3 sequence is 13 residues long. Germline CDR1 reads MGHRA; CDR2 reads YSYEKL. CDR3 residues: CASSQGSSYEQYF. The DNA of the CDR3 is TGCGCCAGCAGCCAAGGCAGCTCCTACGAGCAGTACTTC.

The chain carries TRBV19 and TRBJ1-1; TRBD1 might be the D (5 bases). CDR1 and CDR2 (germline): LNHDA, SQIVND (reference sequence). CDR3 length: 13 amino acids. With 8 bases removed from V and 2 bases from J, the gap between germline ends came to 12 bases. CDR3 in amino acids: CASSVWGNTEAFF. The CDR3, as DNA: TGTGCCAGTTCAGTTTGGGGCAACACTGAAGCTTTCTTT.

In this sample, this clone turned up a few times. The J gene is TRBJ2-7, the V gene TRBV27; tentatively, D is TRBD1 (5 bases). The V end was cut by 6 bases, the J end by 5 bases, with 17 bases between. The germline CDR1 and CDR2 sequences are MNHEY and SMNVEV (reference sequence). The CDR3 totals 14 residues. CDR3 residues: CASRLWQGQDEQYF. In DNA form, the CDR3 reads TGTGCCAGCAGATTGTGGCAGGGTCAAGACGAGCAGTACTTC.

The chain has TRBV11-3 and TRBJ2-5; TRBD2 matches 9 bases. The ends lost 3 bases at V and 6 bases at J; junction bases unmatched: 11. Germline V gene sequence: CDR1 SGHNT, CDR2 YENEEA. CDR3 length equals 16 residues. CDR3 bases: TGTGCCAGCAGCTTGGCCGCGGGTAGCGGGAGTAAGACCCAGTACTTC. Amino acids: CASSLAAGSGSKTQYF.

This clone has just a few counts. The V call is TRBV4-1, the J call TRBJ2-7; possible D gene TRBD2, 7 bases. The ends were cut back, 2 bases at V and 4 bases at J, with 21 bases in the middle. In germline, CDR1 is MGHRA, CDR2 YSYEKL. The CDR3 length is 17 residues. This CDR3 reads CASSQPAGAHPGYEQYF. The CDR3 region has the DNA TGCGCCAGCAGCCAACCTGCGGGGGCGCACCCCGGGTACGAGCAGTACTTC.

This clone turned up a few times. This chain links TRBV30 with TRBJ2-7; D uncertain. This CDR3 comprises 12 residues. The V gene's germline CDR1 is GTSNPN and CDR2 SVGIG (reference sequence). V was trimmed by 2 bases and J by 2 bases, leaving 7 bases between them. The CDR3 coding sequence is TGTGCCTGGAGTCCCAGCGCCTACGAGCAGTACTTC. This gives the protein CAWSPSAYEQYF.

The chain employs TRBV20-1 and TRBJ2-1; maybe TRBD1 (7 bases). V was cut by 5 bases and J by 8 bases, with 10 bases left in between. CDR3 length equals 11 residues. Per the germline V gene, CDR1 is DFQATT and CDR2 is SNEGSKA (reference sequence). The CDR3 DNA reads TGCAGTGCTGACAGGGAGGATGAGCAGTTCTTC. Amino acid sequence: CSADREDEQFF.

As for this clone: Within the sample, other DNA sequences also encode this same CDR3. This chain joins TRBV5-1 and TRBJ2-7; TRBD1 agrees at 10 bases. There are 14 residues in the CDR3. V lost 4 bases and J lost 2; bases outside the gene matches: 3. In germline, CDR1 is SGHRS, CDR2 YFSETQ. Here the CDR3 DNA reads TGCGCCAGCAGCACTGGACAGGGGGCCTACGAGCAGTACTTC. This codes for CASSTGQGAYEQYF.

The J gene is TRBJ1-3, the V gene TRBV19; 10 nucleotides match TRBD1. The CDR3 sequence is 15 residues long. Germline V lookup: CDR1 LNHDA, CDR2 SQIVND (reference sequence). V shed 3 bases, J shed 2 bases, and the junction held 1 base outside the gene matches. The CDR3 region is CASSIGTGAGNTIYF. The CDR3 DNA is TGTGCCAGTAGTATTGGGACAGGGGCTGGAAACACCATATATTTT.

This clone has just one count. The chain carries TRBV2 and TRBJ2-1; TRBD2 matches 7 bases. This CDR3 has 15 residues. V lost 1 base, J lost 2 bases, and 2 bases stayed unmatched. Looked up from germline, CDR1 is SNHLY and CDR2 is FYNNEI. Written as DNA, the CDR3 is TGTGCCAGCAGTGAAGGGGGGGGGACCTACAATGAGCAGTTCTTC. This codes for CASSEGGGTYNEQFF.

This chain connects TRBV6-2 or TRBV6-3 to TRBJ2-1; 12 positions match TRBD2. In germline, CDR1 is MNHEY, CDR2 SVGEGT. V gave up 6 bases and J gave up 8 bases; unmatched junction bases: 11. The CDR3 extends over 16 amino acids. The DNA of the CDR3 is TGTGCCAGCAGCGTTCTAGCGGGAGGGATTCGCCATGAGCAGTTCTTC. Translating it yields CASSVLAGGIRHEQFF.

This chain connects TRBV6-5 to TRBJ1-5, with no clear D. The CDR3 covers 15 residues. V lost 5 bases to trimming and J lost 0 bases, with 11 bases between them. CDR1 is MNHEY, CDR2 SVGAGI, per germline. The DNA of the CDR3 is TGTGCCAGCAGTAAGTCGGGGAATAGCAATCAGCCCCAGCATTTT. Its translation is CASSKSGNSNQPQHF.

V gene TRBV2 combines with J gene TRBJ2-1; TRBD2 might be the D (6 bases). This CDR3 has 15 amino acids. V was clipped by 8 bases and J by 1 base, with 15 bases between them. The germline V gene encodes CDR1 SNHLY and CDR2 FYNNEI. This chain's CDR3 is CASVRELDSYNEQFF. CDR3 bases: TGTGCCAGCGTGCGGGAACTAGATTCCTACAATGAGCAGTTCTTC.

The chain recombines TRBV2 with TRBJ1-5; no clear D gene. V was pared by 3 bases and J by 5 bases, with 11 bases between. Germline V gives CDR1 SNHLY, CDR2 FYNNEI. The CDR3 loop spans 14 amino acids. The CDR3 spells CASSEVRSYQPQHF. In DNA, the CDR3 is TGTGCCAGCAGTGAGGTCAGGTCATATCAGCCCCAGCATTTT.